The TCR beta chain under discussion was sequenced for a study of metastatic and nonmetastatic thyroid tumors. Overall study: Across blood and tumor or nodule tissue, repertoires from malignant and benign thyroid patients were compared with one another. Findings and caveats of the study: Malignant thyroid tumors reportedly had TCR beta diversity that was significantly higher than in benign nodules, in blood and tumor.

By its share, this clone is medium-sized (0.01 to 0.1%). Its antigen remains unidentified. Other DNA sequences in this sample translate to the same CDR3. All patients were untreated before thyroid surgery. CDR1 and CDR2 (germline): MNHEY, SMNVEV (reference sequence). V was trimmed by 3 bases and J by 1 base, leaving 6 bases between them. The CDR3 is 13 amino acids. Authors' processing steps: CDR3 was compared across clinicopathological groups, and the resulting differences were used to build a distant-metastasis classifier for papillary thyroid cancer. Using MiXCR, TCRdb re-called clones from the PCR reads. TCRdb, not the original authors, processed these V and J calls. Of roughly 20,000 clones listed, more than 15% were seen once; the top ten hold 2.5% to 3%.

This TCR was recovered from a male donor with papillary thyroid cancer or a benign thyroid nodule (not recorded which). Some clones in this sample may be carry-over from other donors' samples. The sample consisted of adjacent normal tissue. This rearrangement joins TRBV27 to TRBJ1-1; D is undetermined. The CDR3 DNA follows: TGTGCCAGCAGTTTGTCCGCGAACACTGAAGCTTTCTTT. Its protein is CASSLSANTEAFF.